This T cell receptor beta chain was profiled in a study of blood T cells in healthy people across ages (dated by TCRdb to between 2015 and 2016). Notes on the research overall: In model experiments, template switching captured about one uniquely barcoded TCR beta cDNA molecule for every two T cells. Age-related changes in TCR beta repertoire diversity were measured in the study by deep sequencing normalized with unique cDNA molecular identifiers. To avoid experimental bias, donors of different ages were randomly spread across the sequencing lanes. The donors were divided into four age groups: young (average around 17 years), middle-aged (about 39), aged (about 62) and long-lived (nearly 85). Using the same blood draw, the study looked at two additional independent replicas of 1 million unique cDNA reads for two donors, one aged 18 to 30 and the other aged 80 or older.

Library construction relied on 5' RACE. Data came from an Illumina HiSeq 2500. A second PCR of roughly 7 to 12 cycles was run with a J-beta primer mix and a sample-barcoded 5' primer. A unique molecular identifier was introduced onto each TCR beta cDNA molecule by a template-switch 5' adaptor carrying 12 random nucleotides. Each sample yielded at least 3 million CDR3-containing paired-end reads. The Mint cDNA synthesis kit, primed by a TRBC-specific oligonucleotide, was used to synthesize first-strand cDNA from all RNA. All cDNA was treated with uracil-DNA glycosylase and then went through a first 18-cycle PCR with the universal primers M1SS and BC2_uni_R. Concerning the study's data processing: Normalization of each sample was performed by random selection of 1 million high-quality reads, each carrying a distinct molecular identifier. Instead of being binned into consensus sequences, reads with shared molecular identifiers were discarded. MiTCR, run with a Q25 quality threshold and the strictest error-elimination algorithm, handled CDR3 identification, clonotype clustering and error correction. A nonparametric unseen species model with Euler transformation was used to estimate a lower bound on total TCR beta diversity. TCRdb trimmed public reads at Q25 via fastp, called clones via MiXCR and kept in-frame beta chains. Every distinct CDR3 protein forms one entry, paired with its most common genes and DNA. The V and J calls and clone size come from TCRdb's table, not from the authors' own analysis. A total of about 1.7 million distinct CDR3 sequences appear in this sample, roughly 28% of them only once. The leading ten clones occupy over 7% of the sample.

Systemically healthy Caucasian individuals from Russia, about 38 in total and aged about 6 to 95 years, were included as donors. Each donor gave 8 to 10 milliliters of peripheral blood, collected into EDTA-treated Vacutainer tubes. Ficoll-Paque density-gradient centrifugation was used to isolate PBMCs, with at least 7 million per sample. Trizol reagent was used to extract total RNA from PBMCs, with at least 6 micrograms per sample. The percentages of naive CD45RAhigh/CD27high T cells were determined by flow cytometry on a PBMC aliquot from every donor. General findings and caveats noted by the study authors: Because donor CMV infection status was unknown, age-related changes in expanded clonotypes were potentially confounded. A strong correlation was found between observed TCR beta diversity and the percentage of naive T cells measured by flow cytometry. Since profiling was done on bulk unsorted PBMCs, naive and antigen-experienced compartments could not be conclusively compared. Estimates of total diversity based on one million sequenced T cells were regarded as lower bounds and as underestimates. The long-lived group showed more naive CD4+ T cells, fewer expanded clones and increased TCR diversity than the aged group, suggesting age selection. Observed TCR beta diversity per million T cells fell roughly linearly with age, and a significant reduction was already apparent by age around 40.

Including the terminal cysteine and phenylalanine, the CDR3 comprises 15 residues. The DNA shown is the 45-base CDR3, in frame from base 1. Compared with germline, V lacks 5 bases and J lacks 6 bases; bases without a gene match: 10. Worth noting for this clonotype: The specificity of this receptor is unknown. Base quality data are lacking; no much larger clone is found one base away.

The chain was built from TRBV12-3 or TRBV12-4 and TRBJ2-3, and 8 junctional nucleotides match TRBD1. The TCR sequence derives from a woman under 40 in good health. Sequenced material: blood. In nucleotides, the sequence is TGTGCCAGCAGTGCCTCCGACAGGGGACGGGATACGCAGTATTTT. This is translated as CASSASDRGRDTQYF.